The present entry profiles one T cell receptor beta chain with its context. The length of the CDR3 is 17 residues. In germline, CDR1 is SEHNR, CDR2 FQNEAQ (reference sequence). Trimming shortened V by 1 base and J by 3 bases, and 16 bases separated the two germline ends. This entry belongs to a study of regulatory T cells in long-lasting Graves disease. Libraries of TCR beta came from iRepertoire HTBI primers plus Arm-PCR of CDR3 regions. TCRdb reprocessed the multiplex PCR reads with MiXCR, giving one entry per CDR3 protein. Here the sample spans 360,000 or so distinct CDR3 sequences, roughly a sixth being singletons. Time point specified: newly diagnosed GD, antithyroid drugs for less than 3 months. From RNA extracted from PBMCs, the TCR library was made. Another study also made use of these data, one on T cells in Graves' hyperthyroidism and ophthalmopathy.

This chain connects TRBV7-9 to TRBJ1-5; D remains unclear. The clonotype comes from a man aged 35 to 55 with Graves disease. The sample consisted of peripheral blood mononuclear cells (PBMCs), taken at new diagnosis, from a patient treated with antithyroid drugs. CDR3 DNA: TGTGCCAGCAGCTTAGGCGAAGGGCTGCCTTCCAATCAGCCCCAGCATTTT. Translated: CASSLGEGLPSNQPQHF.